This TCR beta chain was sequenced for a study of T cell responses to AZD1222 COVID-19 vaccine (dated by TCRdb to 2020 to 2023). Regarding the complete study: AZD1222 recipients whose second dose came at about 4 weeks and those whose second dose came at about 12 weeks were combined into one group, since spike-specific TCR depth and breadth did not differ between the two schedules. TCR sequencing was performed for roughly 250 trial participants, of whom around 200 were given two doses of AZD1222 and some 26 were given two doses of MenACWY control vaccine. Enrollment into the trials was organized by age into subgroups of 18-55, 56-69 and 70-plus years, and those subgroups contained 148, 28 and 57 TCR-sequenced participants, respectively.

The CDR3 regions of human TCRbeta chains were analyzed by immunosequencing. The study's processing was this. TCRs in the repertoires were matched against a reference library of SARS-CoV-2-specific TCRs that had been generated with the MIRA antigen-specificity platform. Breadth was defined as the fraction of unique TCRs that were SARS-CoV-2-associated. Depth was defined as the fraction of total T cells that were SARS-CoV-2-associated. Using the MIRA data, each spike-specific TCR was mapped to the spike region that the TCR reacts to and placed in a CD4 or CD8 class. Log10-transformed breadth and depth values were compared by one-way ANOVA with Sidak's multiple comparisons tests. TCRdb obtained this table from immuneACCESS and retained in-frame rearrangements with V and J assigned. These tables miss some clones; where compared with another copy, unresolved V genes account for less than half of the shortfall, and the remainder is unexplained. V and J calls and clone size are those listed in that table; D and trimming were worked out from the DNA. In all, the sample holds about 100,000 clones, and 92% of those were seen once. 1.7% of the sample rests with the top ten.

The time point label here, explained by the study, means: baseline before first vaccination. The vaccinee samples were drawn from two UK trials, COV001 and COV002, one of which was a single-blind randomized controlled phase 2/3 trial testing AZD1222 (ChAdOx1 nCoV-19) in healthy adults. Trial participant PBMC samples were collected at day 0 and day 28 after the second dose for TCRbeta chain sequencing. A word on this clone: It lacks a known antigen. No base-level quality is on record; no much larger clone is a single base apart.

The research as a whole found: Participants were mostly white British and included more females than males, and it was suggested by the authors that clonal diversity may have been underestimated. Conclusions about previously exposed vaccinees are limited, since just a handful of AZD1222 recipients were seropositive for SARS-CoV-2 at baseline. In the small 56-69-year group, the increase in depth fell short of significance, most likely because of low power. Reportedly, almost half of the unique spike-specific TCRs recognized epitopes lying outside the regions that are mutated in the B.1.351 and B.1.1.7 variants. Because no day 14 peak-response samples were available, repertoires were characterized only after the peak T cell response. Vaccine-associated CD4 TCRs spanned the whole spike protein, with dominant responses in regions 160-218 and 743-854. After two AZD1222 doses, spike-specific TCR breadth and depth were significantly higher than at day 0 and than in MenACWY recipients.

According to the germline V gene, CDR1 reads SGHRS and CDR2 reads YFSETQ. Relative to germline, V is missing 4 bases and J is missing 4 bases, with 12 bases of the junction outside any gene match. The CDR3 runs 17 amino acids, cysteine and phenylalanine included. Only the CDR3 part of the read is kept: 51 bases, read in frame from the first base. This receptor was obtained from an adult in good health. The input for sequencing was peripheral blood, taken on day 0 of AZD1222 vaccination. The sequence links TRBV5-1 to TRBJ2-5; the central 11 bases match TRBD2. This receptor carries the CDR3 CASSPRTSGLTRETQYF. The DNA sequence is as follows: TGCGCCAGCAGCCCCCGGACTAGCGGGCTTACCCGAGAGACCCAGTACTTC.